This T cell receptor (beta chain) was captured by sequencing in a study of CD4 and CD8 cells across lung adenocarcinoma regions. MiXCR, applied by TCRdb to the PCR reads, yields one record per CDR3 protein. The sample includes roughly 13,000 distinct CDR3 sequences, roughly 40% of them seen just once. There are 15 residues in the CDR3. Germline lookup yields CDR1 MGHRA and CDR2 YSYEKL. V was clipped by 1 base and J by 7 bases; unmatched bases: 9. The patients had localized lung adenocarcinoma, a non-small cell subtype. This chain joins TRBV4-1 and TRBJ1-1, with 7 positions matching TRBD1. Sequencing was performed on CD4+ T cells from the center of a lung tumor. The clonotype originates from a male donor with lung adenocarcinoma. The CD4 and CD8 labels of this study may be unreliable. The CDR3: CASSQGQGGWIEAFF. The CDR3 region has the DNA TGCGCCAGCAGCCAAGGCCAAGGGGGCTGGATTGAAGCTTTCTTT.